This TCR beta chain is from a study of T cells in Graves' hyperthyroidism and ophthalmopathy. For the study at large: Any treatment followed the collection of peripheral blood at initial diagnosis.

Amplification yielded TCR beta CDR3 regions, with RNA transcripts as the source. RT-PCR in the first round (using the HTBI primer set) targeted the TCR CDR3. Each CDR3 protein is one row after TCRdb ran MiXCR on the multiplex PCR reads. This sample has more than 600,000 distinct CDR3 sequences, with about 16% found just once. This clonotype was detected a few times. The antigen is undetermined. Lactation, pregnancy, other autoimmune disease or uncontrolled infection excluded patients. Thyroid ultrasound, orbital computed tomography, clinical symptoms, and serum thyroxine and TRAb underpinned diagnoses. The study's findings and limits: Blood also held most thyroid clonotypes expanded beyond 0.001.

The CDR3 is 13 residues long. V was trimmed by 0 bases and J by 4 bases, leaving 7 bases between them. Looked up from germline, CDR1 is DFQATT and CDR2 is SNEGSKA (reference sequence). This sequence joins TRBV20-1 and TRBJ1-5, with D unclear. This sequence originates from a man younger than 35 with Graves' hyperthyroidism. What was sequenced was blood. CDR3 DNA sequence: TGCAGTGCTAGAGAGGGCGGAAATCAGCCCCAGCATTTT. It encodes CSAREGGNQPQHF.